The T cell receptor (beta chain) under discussion was sequenced for a study of control samples from healthy donors and cancer patients (dated by TCRdb to about 2020). From a lookup of the germline V gene, CDR1 and CDR2 are KGHSH and LQKENI. Here V drops 4 bases and J drops 6 bases, and the junction holds 8 bases not matched to any gene. From the cysteine up to the phenylalanine, the CDR3 has a length of 15 residues. Only the CDR3 DNA stays, 45 bases, in frame from base 1. Receptors were amplified or captured by the immunoSEQ multiplex PCR assay. In its TCRdb copy, this immuneACCESS table keeps in-frame sequences only and misses some clones. Where compared with another copy, unresolved V genes explain less than half of these, and the others have no known cause. This sample holds 150,000 to 180,000 clones; about 94% were observed only once. In total, the top ten clones hold approximately 5.5% of the sample.

Notes on this clone: Its binding antigen is unknown. There are no base qualities to consult, and no much larger clone falls within one base.

The V and J segments used are TRBV18 and TRBJ1-1; 10 junctional bases match TRBD1. The sample comprised blood. This sequence originates from a man in his forties or fifties in good health. The CDR3 reads CASSLQRDRGAEAFF. The DNA is as follows: TGTGCCAGCTCACTCCAAAGGGACAGGGGCGCTGAAGCTTTCTTT.